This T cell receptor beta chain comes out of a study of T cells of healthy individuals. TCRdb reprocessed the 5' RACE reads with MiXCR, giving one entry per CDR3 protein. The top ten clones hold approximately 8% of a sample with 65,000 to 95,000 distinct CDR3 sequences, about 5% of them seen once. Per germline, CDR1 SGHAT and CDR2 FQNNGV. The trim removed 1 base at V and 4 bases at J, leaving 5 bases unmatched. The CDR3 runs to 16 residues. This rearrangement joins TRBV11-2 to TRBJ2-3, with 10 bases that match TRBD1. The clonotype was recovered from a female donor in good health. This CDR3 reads CASSLATGGRSDTQYF. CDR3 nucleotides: TGTGCCAGCAGCTTAGCGACAGGGGGCCGGTCAGATACGCAGTATTTT.